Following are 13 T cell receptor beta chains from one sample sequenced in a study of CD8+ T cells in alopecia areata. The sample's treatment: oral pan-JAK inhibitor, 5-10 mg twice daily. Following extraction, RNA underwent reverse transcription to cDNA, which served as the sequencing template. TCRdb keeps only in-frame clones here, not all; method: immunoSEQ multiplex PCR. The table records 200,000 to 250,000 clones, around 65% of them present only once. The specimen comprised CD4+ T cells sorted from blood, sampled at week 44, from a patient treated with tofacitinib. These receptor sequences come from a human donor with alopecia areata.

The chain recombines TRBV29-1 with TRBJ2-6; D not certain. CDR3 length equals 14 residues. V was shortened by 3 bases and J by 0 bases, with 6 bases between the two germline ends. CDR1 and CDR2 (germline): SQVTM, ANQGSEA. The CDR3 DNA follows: TGCAGCGTTGAGAGGCTCTCTGGGGCCAACGTCCTGACTTTC. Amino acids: CSVERLSGANVLTF.

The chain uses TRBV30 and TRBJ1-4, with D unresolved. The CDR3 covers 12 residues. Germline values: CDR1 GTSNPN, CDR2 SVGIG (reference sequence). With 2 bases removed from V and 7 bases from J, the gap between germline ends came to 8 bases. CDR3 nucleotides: TGTGCCTGGAGTTTAACGGTTGAAAAACTGTTTTTT. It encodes CAWSLTVEKLFF. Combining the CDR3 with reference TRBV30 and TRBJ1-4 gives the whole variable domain SQTIHQWPATLVQPVGSPLSLECTVEGTSNPNLYWYRQAAGRGLQLLFYSVGIGQISSEVPQNLSASRPQDRQFILSSKKLLLSDSGFYLCAWSLTVEKLFFGSGTQLSVL.

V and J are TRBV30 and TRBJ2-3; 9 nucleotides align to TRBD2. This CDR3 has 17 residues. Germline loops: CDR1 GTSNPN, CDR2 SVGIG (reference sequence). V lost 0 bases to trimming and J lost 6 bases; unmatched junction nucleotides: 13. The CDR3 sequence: CAWSVPSSGGWGDTQYF. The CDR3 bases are TGTGCCTGGAGTGTCCCCAGTAGCGGGGGATGGGGGGATACGCAGTATTTT.

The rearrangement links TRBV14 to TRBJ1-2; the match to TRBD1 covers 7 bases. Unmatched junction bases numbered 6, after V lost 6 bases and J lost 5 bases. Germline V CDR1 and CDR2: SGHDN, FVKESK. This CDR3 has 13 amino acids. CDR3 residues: CASSPDRLYGYTF. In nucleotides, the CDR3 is TGTGCCAGCAGTCCGGACAGGTTATATGGCTACACCTTC.

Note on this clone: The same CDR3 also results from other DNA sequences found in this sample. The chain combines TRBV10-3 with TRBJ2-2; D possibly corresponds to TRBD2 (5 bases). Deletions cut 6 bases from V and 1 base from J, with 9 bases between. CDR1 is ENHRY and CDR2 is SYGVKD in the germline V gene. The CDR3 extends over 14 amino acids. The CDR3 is CAISPGGNTGELFF. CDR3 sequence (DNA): TGTGCCATCAGCCCCGGAGGGAACACCGGGGAGCTGTTTTTT.

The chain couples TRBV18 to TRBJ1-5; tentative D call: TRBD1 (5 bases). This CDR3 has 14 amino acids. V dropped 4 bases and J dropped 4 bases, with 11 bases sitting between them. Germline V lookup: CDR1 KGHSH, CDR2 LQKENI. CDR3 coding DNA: TGTGCCAGCTCACAGGGACCCGGGAATCAGCCCCAGCATTTT. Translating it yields CASSQGPGNQPQHF.

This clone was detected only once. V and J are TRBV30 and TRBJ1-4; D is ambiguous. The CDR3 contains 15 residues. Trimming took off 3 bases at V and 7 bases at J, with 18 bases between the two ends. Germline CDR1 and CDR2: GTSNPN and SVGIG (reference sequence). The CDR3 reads CAWSPLGGWTEKLFF. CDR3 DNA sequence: TGTGCCTGGAGCCCCTTGGGAGGGTGGACTGAAAAACTGTTTTTT. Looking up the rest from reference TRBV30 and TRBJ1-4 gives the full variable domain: SQTIHQWPATLVQPVGSPLSLECTVEGTSNPNLYWYRQAAGRGLQLLFYSVGIGQISSEVPQNLSASRPQDRQFILSSKKLLLSDSGFYLCAWSPLGGWTEKLFFGSGTQLSVL.

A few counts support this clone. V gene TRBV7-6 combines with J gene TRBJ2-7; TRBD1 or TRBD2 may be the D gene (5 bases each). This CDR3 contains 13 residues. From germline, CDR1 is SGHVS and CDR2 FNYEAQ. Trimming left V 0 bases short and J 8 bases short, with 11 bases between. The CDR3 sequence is CASSLASTGQQYF. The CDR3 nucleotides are TGTGCCAGCAGCTTAGCCTCAACGGGGCAGCAGTACTTC. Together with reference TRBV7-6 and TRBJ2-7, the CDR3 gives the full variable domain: GAGVSQSPRYKVTKRGQDVALRCDPISGHVSLYWYRQALGQGPEFLTYFNYEAQQDKSGLPNDRFSAERPEGSISTLTIQRTEQRDSAMYRCASSLASTGQQYFGPGTRLTVT.

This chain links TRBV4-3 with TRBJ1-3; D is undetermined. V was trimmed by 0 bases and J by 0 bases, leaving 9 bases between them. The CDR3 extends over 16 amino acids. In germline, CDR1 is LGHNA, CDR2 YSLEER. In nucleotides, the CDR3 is TGCGCCAGCAGCCAAGATAACACATACTCTGGAAACACCATATATTTT. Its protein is CASSQDNTYSGNTIYF.

This chain's CDR3 is CSGWDRASGAEAFF. CDR3 in DNA: TGCAGCGGCTGGGACAGGGCTTCGGGGGCTGAAGCTTTCTTT. The chain employs TRBV29-1 and TRBJ1-1, with 9 bases fitting TRBD1. The CDR3 has 14 residues. The germline CDR1 and CDR2 sequences are SQVTM and ANQGSEA. After removal of 7 bases from V and 6 bases from J, the junction contained 12 bases not matched to a gene.

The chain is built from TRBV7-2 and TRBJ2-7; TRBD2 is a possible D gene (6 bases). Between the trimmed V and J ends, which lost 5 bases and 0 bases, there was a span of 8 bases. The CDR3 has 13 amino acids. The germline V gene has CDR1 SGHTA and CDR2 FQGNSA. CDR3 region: CASSRDFSYEQYF. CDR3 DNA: TGTGCCAGCAGCCGGGACTTCTCCTACGAGCAGTACTTC.

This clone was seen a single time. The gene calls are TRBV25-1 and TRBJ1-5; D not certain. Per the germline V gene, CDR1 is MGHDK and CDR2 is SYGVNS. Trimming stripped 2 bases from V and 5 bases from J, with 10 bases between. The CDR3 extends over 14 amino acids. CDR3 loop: CASSETGKDQPQHF. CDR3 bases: TGTGCCAGCAGTGAAACCGGGAAGGATCAGCCCCAGCATTTT.

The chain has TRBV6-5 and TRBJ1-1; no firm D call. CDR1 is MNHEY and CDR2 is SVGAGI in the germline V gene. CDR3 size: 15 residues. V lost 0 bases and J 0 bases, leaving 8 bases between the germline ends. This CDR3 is CASSYSMAMNTEAFF. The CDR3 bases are TGTGCCAGCAGTTACTCGATGGCTATGAACACTGAAGCTTTCTTT.